Shown below are 8 T cell receptor beta chains from a single sample sequenced in a study of vaccination effects on CD4 cells after COVID-19. Viral peptide pools were used in the ViraFEST assay to expand antigen-specific CD4+ T cells, and sequencing came afterward. After less than 11 days in culture, the CD4+ T cells were isolated. Negative nucleocapsid antibody tests before and after vaccination confirmed no previous SARS-CoV-2 infection. The data were produced by immunoSEQ multiplex PCR, yet TCRdb's version contains in-frame clones alone and is incomplete. The sample contains around 63,000 clones, 70% to 85% of which appear only once. The antigens of these receptors remain unknown. Sequencing was performed on CD4+ T cells from PBMCs cultured with HCoV-OC43 spike peptides, taken before COVID-19 vaccination. Subset given: HCoV-OC43 spike overlapping peptide pool stimulation. These receptors were collected from a human donor who received a COVID-19 vaccine.

V is TRBV20-1 and J is TRBJ1-3; D is ambiguous. This CDR3 contains 12 residues. Germline CDR1 and CDR2: DFQATT and SNEGSKA (reference sequence). V was trimmed by 3 bases and J by 2 bases, leaving 5 bases between them. The DNA of the CDR3 is TGCAGTGCTAGTGGACCTGGAAACACCATATATTTT. This translates into CSASGPGNTIYF.

The V call is TRBV18, the J call TRBJ1-1; TRBD1 might be the D (6 bases). The CDR3 is made up of 15 amino acids. Germline CDR1 is KGHSH and CDR2 is LQKENI. Trimming left V 2 bases short and J 4 bases short, with 14 bases between. DNA for the CDR3: TGTGCCAGCTCACCAGCTGGGAACAGGGCCACTGAAGCTTTCTTT. Translating gives CASSPAGNRATEAFF.

This chain uses TRBV5-8 with TRBJ2-3; the match to TRBD1 covers 8 bases. V trimming: 4 bases; J trimming: 3 bases; junction bases outside the gene matches: 4. Per germline, CDR1 SGHTS and CDR2 YDEGEE. This CDR3 is 14 amino acids long. The CDR3 sequence: CASSTRQGTDTQYF. The CDR3 bases are TGTGCCAGCAGCACCCGACAGGGGACAGATACGCAGTATTTT.

This chain connects TRBV10-1 to TRBJ2-5; 9 nucleotides align to TRBD1. Per the germline V gene, CDR1 is WNHNN and CDR2 is SYGVQD (reference sequence). The trim removed 2 bases at V and 5 bases at J, leaving 6 bases unmatched. CDR3 size: 15 residues. The CDR3 is CASSEPDRGGETQYF. CDR3 nucleotides: TGCGCCAGCAGTGAGCCGGACAGGGGAGGCGAGACCCAGTACTTC.

Here the CDR3 reads CASSPKTGGFGNTEAFF. The CDR3 DNA reads as TGTGCCAGCAGTCCTAAGACAGGGGGGTTTGGTAACACTGAAGCTTTCTTT. The chain combines TRBV27 with TRBJ1-1; 9 bases fit TRBD1. The CDR3 contains 17 residues. The J segment lost 2 bases and the V segment lost 5 bases, leaving 12 bases of the junction unmatched. The germline V gene has CDR1 MNHEY and CDR2 SMNVEV (reference sequence).

This chain uses TRBV5-1 with TRBJ1-1, with a tentative D call TRBD1 (6 bases). There are 13 residues in the CDR3. With 4 bases removed from V and 1 base from J, the gap between germline ends came to 8 bases. Germline V gene lookup returns CDR1 SGHRS and CDR2 YFSETQ. The CDR3 region has the DNA TGCGCCAGCAGCATACAGGGGAACACTGAAGCTTTCTTT. This translates into CASSIQGNTEAFF. Combining the CDR3 with reference TRBV5-1 and TRBJ1-1 gives the whole variable domain KAGVTQTPRYLIKTRGQQVTLSCSPISGHRSVSWYQQTPGQGLQFLFEYFSETQRNKGNFPGRFSGRQFSNSRSEMNVSTLELGDSALYLCASSIQGNTEAFFGQGTRLTVV.

Only a few counts were recorded for this clone. This sequence joins TRBV4-1 and TRBJ1-2; the D gene is possibly TRBD1 (6 bases). V was clipped by 0 bases and J by 5 bases, with 19 bases between them. CDR3 length: 17 amino acids. The germline V gene encodes CDR1 MGHRA and CDR2 YSYEKL. CDR3 in amino acids: CASSQETGARVGYGYTF. In nucleotides, the CDR3 is TGCGCCAGCAGCCAAGAGACGGGGGCGAGGGTCGGATATGGCTACACCTTC.

The rearrangement uses TRBV5-5 and TRBJ2-2; no clear D. This CDR3 has 15 amino acids. V dropped 1 base and J dropped 0 bases, with 7 bases sitting between them. The germline V gene encodes CDR1 SGHKS and CDR2 YYEKEE (reference sequence). CDR3 region: CASSLLGPNTGELFF. CDR3 in DNA: TGTGCCAGCAGCTTGTTAGGGCCGAACACCGGGGAGCTGTTTTTT. Full variable domain (outside the CDR3, taken from reference TRBV5-5 and TRBJ2-2): DAGVTQSPTHLIKTRGQQVTLRCSPISGHKSVSWYQQVLGQGPQFIFQYYEKEERGRGNFPDRFSARQFPNYSSELNVNALLLGDSALYLCASSLLGPNTGELFFGEGSRLTVL.